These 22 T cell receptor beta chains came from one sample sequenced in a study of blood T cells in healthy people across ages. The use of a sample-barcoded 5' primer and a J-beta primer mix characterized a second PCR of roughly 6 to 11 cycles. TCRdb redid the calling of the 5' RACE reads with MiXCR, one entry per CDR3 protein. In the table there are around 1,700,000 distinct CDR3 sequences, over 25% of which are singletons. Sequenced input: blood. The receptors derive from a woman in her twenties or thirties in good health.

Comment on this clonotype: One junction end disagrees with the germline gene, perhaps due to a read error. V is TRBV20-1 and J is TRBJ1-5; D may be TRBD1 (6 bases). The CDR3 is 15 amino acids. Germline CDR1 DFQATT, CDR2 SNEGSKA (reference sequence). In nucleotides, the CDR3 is TGCAGTGCTAGCGTTCGGGGGCGAGGGAATCAGCCCCGGCATTTT. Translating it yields CSASVRGRGNQPRHF.

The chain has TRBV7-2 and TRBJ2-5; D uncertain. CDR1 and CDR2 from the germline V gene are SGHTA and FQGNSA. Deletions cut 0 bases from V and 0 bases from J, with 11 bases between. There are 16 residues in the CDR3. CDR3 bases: TGTGCCAGCAGCTTAGCGCCTTCCCGTGACCAAGAGACCCAGTACTTC. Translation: CASSLAPSRDQETQYF.

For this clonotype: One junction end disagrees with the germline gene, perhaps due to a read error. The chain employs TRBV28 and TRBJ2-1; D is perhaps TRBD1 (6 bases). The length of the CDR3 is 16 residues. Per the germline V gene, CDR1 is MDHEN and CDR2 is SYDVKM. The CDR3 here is CAGSKSQGSSYNEQFF. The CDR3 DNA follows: TGTGCCGGCAGTAAATCCCAGGGGTCCTCCTACAATGAGCAGTTCTTC.

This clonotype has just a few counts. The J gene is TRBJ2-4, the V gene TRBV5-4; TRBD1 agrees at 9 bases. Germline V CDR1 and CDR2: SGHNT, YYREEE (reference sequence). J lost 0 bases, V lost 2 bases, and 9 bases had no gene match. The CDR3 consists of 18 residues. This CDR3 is CASSFRDRVAIAKNIQYF. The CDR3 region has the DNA TGTGCCAGCAGCTTCCGGGACAGGGTCGCTATAGCCAAAAACATTCAGTACTTC.

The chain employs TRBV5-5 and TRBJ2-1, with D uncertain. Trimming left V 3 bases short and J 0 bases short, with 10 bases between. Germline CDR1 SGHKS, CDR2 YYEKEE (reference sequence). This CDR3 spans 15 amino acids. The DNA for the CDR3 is TGTGCCAGCAGCTCGAGCCTTGCCTCCTACAATGAGCAGTTCTTC. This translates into CASSSSLASYNEQFF. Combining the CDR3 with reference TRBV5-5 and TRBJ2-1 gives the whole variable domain DAGVTQSPTHLIKTRGQQVTLRCSPISGHKSVSWYQQVLGQGPQFIFQYYEKEERGRGNFPDRFSARQFPNYSSELNVNALLLGDSALYLCASSSSLASYNEQFFGPGTRLTVL.

The CDR3 DNA reads as TGTGCCAGCAGTGCCCGGGACAGGGGGGATGGTGGCTACACCTTC. Residues: CASSARDRGDGGYTF. This chain uses TRBV27 with TRBJ1-2; 11 bases match TRBD1. CDR3 size: 15 residues. Unmatched junction bases numbered 9, after V lost 5 bases and J lost 7 bases. Per germline, CDR1 MNHEY and CDR2 SMNVEV (reference sequence).

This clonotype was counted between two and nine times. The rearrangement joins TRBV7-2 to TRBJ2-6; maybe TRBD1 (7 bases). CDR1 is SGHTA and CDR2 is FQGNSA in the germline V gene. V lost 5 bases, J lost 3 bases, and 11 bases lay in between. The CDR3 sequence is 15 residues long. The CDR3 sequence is CASSPQGGGANVLTF. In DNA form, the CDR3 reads TGTGCCAGCAGCCCCCAGGGGGGTGGGGCCAACGTCCTGACTTTC.

Here the CDR3 reads CAWSRGNEETQYF. CDR3 DNA: TGTGCCTGGAGTCGGGGGAATGAAGAGACCCAGTACTTC. The V gene is TRBV30, the J gene TRBJ2-5; the D gene is possibly TRBD2 (6 bases). The V gene's germline CDR1 is GTSNPN and CDR2 SVGIG (reference sequence). V lost 2 bases to trimming and J lost 3 bases, with 10 bases between them. This CDR3 comprises 13 residues.

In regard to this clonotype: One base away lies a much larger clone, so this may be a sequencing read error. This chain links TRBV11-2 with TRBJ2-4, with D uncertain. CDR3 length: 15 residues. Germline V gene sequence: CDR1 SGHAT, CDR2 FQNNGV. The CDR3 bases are TGTGCCGGCAGCTTAGGCGTTTTGGCCAAAAACATTCAGTACTTC. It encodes CAGSLGVLAKNIQYF.

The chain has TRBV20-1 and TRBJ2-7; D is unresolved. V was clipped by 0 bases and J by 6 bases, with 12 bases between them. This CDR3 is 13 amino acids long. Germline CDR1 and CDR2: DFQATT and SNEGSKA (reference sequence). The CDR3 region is CSARDSTSGEQYF. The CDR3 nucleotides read TGCAGTGCTAGAGATTCAACTTCGGGCGAGCAGTACTTC.

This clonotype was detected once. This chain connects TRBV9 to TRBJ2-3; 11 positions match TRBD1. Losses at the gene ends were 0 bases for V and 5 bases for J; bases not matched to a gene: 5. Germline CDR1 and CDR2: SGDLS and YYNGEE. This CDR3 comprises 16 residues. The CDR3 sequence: CASSVGGTGGIDTQYF. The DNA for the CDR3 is TGTGCCAGCAGCGTAGGAGGGACAGGGGGAATAGATACGCAGTATTTT.

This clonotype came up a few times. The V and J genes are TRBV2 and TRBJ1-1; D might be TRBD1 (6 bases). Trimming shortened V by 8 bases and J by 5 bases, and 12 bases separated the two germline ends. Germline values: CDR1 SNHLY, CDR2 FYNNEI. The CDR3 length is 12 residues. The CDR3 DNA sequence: TGTGCCAGCGTTGGGGGCTGGACTGAAGCTTTCTTT. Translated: CASVGGWTEAFF.

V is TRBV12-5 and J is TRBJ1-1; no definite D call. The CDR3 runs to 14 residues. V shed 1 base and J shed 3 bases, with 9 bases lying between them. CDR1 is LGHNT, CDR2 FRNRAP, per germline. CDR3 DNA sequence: TGTGCTAGTGGTTTGGGCCACGTATACACTGAAGCTTTCTTT. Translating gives CASGLGHVYTEAFF.

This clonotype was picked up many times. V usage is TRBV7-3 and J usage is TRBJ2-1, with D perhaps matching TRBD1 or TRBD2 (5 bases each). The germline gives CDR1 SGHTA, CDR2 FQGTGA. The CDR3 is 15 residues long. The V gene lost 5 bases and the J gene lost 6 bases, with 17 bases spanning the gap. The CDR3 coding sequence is TGTGCCAGCAGCCCCGGTACGGGGCCGGGCAATGAGCAGTTCTTC. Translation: CASSPGTGPGNEQFF.

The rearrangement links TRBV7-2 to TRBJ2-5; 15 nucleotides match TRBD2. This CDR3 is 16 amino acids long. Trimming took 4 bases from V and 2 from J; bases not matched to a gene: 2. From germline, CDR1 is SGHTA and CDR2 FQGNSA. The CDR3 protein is CASSWGTSGRQETQYF. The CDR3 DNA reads TGTGCCAGCAGCTGGGGGACTAGCGGGAGGCAAGAGACCCAGTACTTC. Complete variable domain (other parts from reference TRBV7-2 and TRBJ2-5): GAGVSQSPSNKVTEKGKDVELRCDPISGHTALYWYRQSLGQGLEFLIYFQGNSAPDKSGLPSDRFSAERTGGSVSTLTIQRTQQEDSAVYLCASSWGTSGRQETQYFGPGTRLLVL.

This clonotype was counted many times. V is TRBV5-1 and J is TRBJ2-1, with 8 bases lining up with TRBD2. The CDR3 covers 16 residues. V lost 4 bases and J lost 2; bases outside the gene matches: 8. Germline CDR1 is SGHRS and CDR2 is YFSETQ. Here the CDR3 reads CASSTGLEFPYNEQFF. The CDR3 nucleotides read TGCGCCAGCAGCACGGGACTAGAGTTTCCCTACAATGAGCAGTTCTTC. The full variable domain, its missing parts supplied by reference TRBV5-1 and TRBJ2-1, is KAGVTQTPRYLIKTRGQQVTLSCSPISGHRSVSWYQQTPGQGLQFLFEYFSETQRNKGNFPGRFSGRQFSNSRSEMNVSTLELGDSALYLCASSTGLEFPYNEQFFGPGTRLTVL.

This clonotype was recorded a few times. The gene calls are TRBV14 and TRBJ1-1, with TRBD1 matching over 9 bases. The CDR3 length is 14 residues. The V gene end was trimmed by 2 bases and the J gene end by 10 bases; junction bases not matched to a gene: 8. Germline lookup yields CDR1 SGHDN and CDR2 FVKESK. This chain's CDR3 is CASSQSTGGRRAFF. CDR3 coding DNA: TGTGCCAGCAGCCAATCGACAGGGGGGCGTCGAGCTTTCTTT.

CDR3 in DNA: TGTGCCAGCAGTCCAACGAAGTGGCGGGGGGGCCACGAGCAGTACTTC. It translates to CASSPTKWRGGHEQYF. The J gene is TRBJ2-7, the V gene TRBV28, with TRBD2 matching over 9 bases. This CDR3 is 16 amino acids long. V dropped 5 bases and J dropped 5; count of bases not matched to a gene: 13. Germline lookup yields CDR1 MDHEN and CDR2 SYDVKM.

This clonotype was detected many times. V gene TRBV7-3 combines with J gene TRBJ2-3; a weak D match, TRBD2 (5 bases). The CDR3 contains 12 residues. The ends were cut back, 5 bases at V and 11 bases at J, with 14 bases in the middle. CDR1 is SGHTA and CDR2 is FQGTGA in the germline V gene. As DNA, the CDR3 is TGTGCCAGCAGCGCCTCGGGGAGTAAGCAGTATTTT. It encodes CASSASGSKQYF.

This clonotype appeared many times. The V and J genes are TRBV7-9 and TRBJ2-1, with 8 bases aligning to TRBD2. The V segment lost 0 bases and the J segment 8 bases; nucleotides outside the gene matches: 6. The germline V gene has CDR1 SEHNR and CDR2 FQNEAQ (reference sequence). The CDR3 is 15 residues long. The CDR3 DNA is TGTGCCAGCAGCTTAGCGCGGGGGGCCTTGGATGAGCAGTTCTTC. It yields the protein CASSLARGALDEQFF.

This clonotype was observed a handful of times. CDR3 amino acids: CASSLVVGYTEAFF. CDR3 coding DNA: TGCGCCAGCAGCTTGGTAGTCGGATACACTGAAGCTTTCTTT. The J gene is TRBJ1-1, the V gene TRBV5-1, with unresolved D. Per germline, CDR1 SGHRS and CDR2 YFSETQ. The CDR3 spans 14 residues. With 0 bases removed from V and 3 bases from J, the gap between germline ends came to 9 bases.

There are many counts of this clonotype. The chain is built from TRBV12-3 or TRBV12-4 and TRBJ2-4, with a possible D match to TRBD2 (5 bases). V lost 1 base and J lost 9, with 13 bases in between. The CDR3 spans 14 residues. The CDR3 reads CASSLDRAVGIQYF. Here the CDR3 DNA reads TGTGCCAGCAGTTTAGACAGAGCGGTGGGCATTCAGTACTTC.